Reported below is one T cell receptor (beta chain). The germline V and J ends were trimmed by 1 base and 0 bases, with 11 bases remaining between them. Germline V gives CDR1 SGHTA, CDR2 FQGNSA. The CDR3 has 16 amino acids. This sample was included in a study of PD-1 blockade in mismatch repair-deficient tumors. Profiling relied on immunoSEQ multiplex PCR, and the TCRdb table lists in-frame clones only, not all of them. The sample contains 8,500 to 9,500 clones, roughly 85% of which appear only once. V is TRBV7-2 and J is TRBJ2-3; possible D gene TRBD1, 5 bases. This clonotype originated in an adult with mismatch repair-deficient cancer. The sequenced sample was PBMCs, obtained 46 to 48 weeks after starting pembrolizumab. The CDR3: CASSLVGAGSTDTQYF. The CDR3 DNA reads TGTGCCAGCAGCTTAGTAGGGGCAGGTAGCACAGATACGCAGTATTTT.